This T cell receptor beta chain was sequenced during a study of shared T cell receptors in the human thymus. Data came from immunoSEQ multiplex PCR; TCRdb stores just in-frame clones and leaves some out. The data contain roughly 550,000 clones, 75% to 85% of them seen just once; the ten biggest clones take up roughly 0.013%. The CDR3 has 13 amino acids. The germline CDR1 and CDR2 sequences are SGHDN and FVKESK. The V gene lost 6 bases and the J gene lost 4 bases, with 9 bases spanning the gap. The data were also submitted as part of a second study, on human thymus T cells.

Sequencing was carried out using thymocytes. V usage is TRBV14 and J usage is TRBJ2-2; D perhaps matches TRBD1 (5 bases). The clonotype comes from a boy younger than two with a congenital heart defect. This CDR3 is CASRETVTGELFF. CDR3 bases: TGTGCCAGCAGGGAGACAGTCACCGGGGAGCTGTTTTTT.